The clone carrying this T cell receptor beta chain was counted at least ten times. This sample is part of a study of T cells in Graves' hyperthyroidism and ophthalmopathy. Using RNA transcripts as the source, TCR beta CDR3 regions were amplified. HTBI primers were used for first-round RT-PCR of the TCR CDR3. In TCRdb, the multiplex PCR reads were re-called with MiXCR into one record per CDR3 protein. The table lists a few hundred thousand distinct CDR3 sequences, about 14% of them singletons, with around 20% in the top ten. The sequencing sample was made of blood. The TCR was taken from a woman aged 25 to 45 with Graves' ophthalmopathy.

The CDR3 coding sequence is TGCAGCGTTCGGGGGGGCTCCTACAATGAGCAGTTCTTC. This translates into CSVRGGSYNEQFF. The genes are TRBV29-1 and TRBJ2-1; 8 bases align to TRBD2. Germline V gene sequence: CDR1 SQVTM, CDR2 ANQGSEA. After removal of 5 bases from V and 0 bases from J, the junction contained 0 bases not matched to a gene. This CDR3 has 13 residues.